Listed below are T cell receptor beta chains from one sample, sequenced in a study of identical twins. Each CDR3 protein gets one entry after TCRdb re-called the 5' RACE reads with MiXCR. The table records 650,000 to 800,000 distinct CDR3 sequences, around 8.6% of them present only once. These data were also filed under a second study, of yellow fever vaccine responses in identical twins.

Sequences were obtained from PBMCs. Receptors were obtained from a woman aged 18 to 35 in good health. CDR3s include the opening cysteine and the closing phenylalanine or tryptophan. The D gene is left open where the match is weak. For some rows the clone size is stated as once, few or many, or as a class when expanded; others skip it.

j_call clone_size cdr3_length v_call d_call cdr3_aa cdr3_nt
TRBJ2-7 NA 12 TRBV27 NA CASRGASDEQYF TGTGCCAGCAGGGGGGCCTCGGACGAGCAGTACTTC
TRBJ1-2 many 13 TRBV12-3/TRBV12-4 NA CASSPNLPYGYTF TGTGCCAGCAGCCCCAACCTTCCATATGGCTACACCTTC
TRBJ1-4 NA 13 TRBV18 NA CASSPTSNEKLFF TGTGCCAGCTCACCGACGTCTAATGAAAAACTGTTTTTT
TRBJ2-7 few 16 TRBV7-9 TRBD1 CASSLASGTGAYEQYF TGTGCCAGCAGCTTAGCGTCGGGGACAGGGGCCTACGAGCAGTACTTC
TRBJ2-2 few 17 TRBV27 TRBD1 CASSLRPLGQGAGELFF TGTGCCAGCAGTTTACGCCCTCTGGGACAGGGGGCCGGGGAGCTGTTTTTT
TRBJ2-7 few 15 TRBV4-3 NA CASSQDKDYSYEQYF TGCGCCAGCAGCCAAGATAAAGACTACTCGTACGAGCAGTACTTC
TRBJ2-1 many 12 TRBV7-2 NA CASSLQGIEQFF TGTGCCAGCAGCTTACAGGGAATTGAGCAGTTCTTC
TRBJ2-7 NA 15 TRBV9 TRBD2 CASSPVGDSPGLALF TGTGCCAGCAGCCCGGTCGGGGACTCCCCGGGACTAGCCCTTTTC
TRBJ2-3 few 16 TRBV2 TRBD1 CASSGGTGGHTDTQYF TGTGCCAGCAGTGGAGGGACAGGGGGCCACACAGATACGCAGTATTTT
TRBJ2-3 few 15 TRBV28 NA CASRPASLGTDTQYF TGTGCCAGCAGACCCGCTAGCTTGGGCACAGATACGCAGTATTTT
TRBJ2-3 many 13 TRBV14 NA CASSQILTDTQYF TGTGCCAGCAGCCAAATACTCACAGATACGCAGTATTTT
TRBJ2-3 NA 15 TRBV27 NA CASTYMGGATDTQYF TGTGCCAGCACCTATATGGGGGGGGCCACAGATACGCAGTATTTT
TRBJ2-5 NA 16 TRBV27 NA CASSVGWGRDGETQYF TGTGCCAGCAGTGTCGGGTGGGGCCGAGATGGGGAGACCCAGTACTTC
TRBJ1-4 NA 15 TRBV5-1 TRBD1 CASSLVGQGNEKLFF TGCGCCAGCAGCTTGGTAGGACAGGGGAATGAAAAACTGTTTTTT
TRBJ1-5 NA 15 TRBV7-9 NA CASSPSGTSNQPQHF TGTGCCAGCAGCCCCAGCGGGACAAGTAATCAGCCCCAGCATTTT
TRBJ2-5 NA 14 TRBV5-4 NA CASSLGLEAETQYF TGTGCCAGCAGCTTGGGGCTAGAGGCGGAGACCCAGTACTTC
TRBJ2-7 NA 16 TRBV29-1 TRBD1 CSVAKGALTASYEQYF TGCAGCGTTGCTAAGGGGGCCCTGACAGCTTCCTACGAGCAGTACTTC
TRBJ2-3 few 17 TRBV24-1 NA CATSDPPRHEGTDTQYF TGTGCCACCAGTGATCCCCCTCGACACGAAGGCACAGATACGCAGTATTTT
TRBJ2-7 NA 15 TRBV7-2 NA CASRYGVPSSYEQYF TGTGCCAGCAGGTATGGCGTGCCGAGCTCCTACGAGCAGTACTTC
TRBJ2-1 NA 13 TRBV16 NA CASSPKLAVQQFF TGTGCCAGCAGCCCTAAATTGGCGGTACAGCAGTTCTTC
TRBJ2-7 many 15 TRBV7-9 NA CASNQDTGVGREQYF TGTGCCAGCAACCAAGACACGGGGGTAGGGCGTGAGCAGTACTTC
TRBJ2-7 NA 12 TRBV7-7 NA CATYPFSYEQYF TGTGCCACCTACCCCTTTAGCTACGAGCAGTACTTC
TRBJ2-1 many 13 TRBV7-2 TRBD2 CASRGGTYNEQFF TGTGCCAGCAGGGGAGGGACCTACAATGAGCAGTTCTTC
TRBJ1-1 many 16 TRBV7-6 NA CASSQMIGTSNTEAFF TGTGCCAGCAGTCAAATGATCGGGACATCGAACACTGAAGCTTTCTTT
TRBJ2-5 few 17 TRBV5-1 TRBD2 CASSLAVAGGLQETQYF TGCGCCAGCAGCTTGGCCGTTGCGGGGGGTTTACAAGAGACCCAGTACTTC
TRBJ1-1 few 13 TRBV7-3 NA CASSLYENTEAFF TGTGCCAGCAGCTTATATGAGAACACTGAAGCTTTCTTT
TRBJ1-2 many 12 TRBV5-1 NA CASSEDGNGYTF TGCGCCAGCAGCGAGGACGGGAATGGCTACACCTTC
TRBJ2-1 few 15 TRBV27 TRBD2 CASSGPLAGGNEQFF TGTGCCAGCAGCGGCCCTTTAGCGGGAGGCAATGAGCAGTTCTTC
TRBJ2-1 NA 14 TRBV20-1 NA CSARGSGRVNEQFF TGCAGTGCTAGAGGGTCAGGCCGAGTCAATGAGCAGTTCTTC
TRBJ2-7 NA 14 TRBV7-9 NA CASSFRRGGNEQYF TGTGCCAGCAGCTTTCGCAGGGGGGGGAACGAGCAGTACTTC
TRBJ2-1 few 14 TRBV7-2 NA CASTELAIYGEQFF TGTGCCAGCACAGAGCTAGCGATCTACGGTGAGCAGTTCTTC
TRBJ2-7 many 12 TRBV5-1 NA CASSQNRENRYF TGCGCCAGCAGCCAAAACAGGGAAAACAGGTACTTC
TRBJ1-6 NA 15 TRBV7-3 NA CASSLTAGVHSPLHF TGTGCCAGCAGCTTAACGGCAGGGGTTCACTCACCCCTCCACTTT
TRBJ2-7 few 16 TRBV27 NA CASSRDPGAPSYEQYF TGTGCCAGCAGTCGGGACCCCGGGGCCCCTTCCTACGAGCAGTACTTC